The present T cell receptor beta chain was sequenced within a study of T cell repertoires in aging, cancer and after chemotherapy. At the level of the study: Over several months to years, re-sampled healthy donor repertoires clearly shared clones. Study conclusions and caveats: Loss of evenness, beyond lost richness, contributed to age-related TCR diversity decline in cancer patients.

CDR3 length: 15 residues. Looked up from germline, CDR1 is SGHNT and CDR2 is YYREEE (reference sequence). V lost 0 bases and J lost 1; bases outside the gene matches: 0. Note on this clonotype: The target antigen is unknown.

Amplification of TCR beta used genomic DNA extracted from peripheral blood. A mixed TRB-A/B primer pool amplified rearranged TRB by multiplex touch-down PCR. From the multiplex PCR reads, TCRdb called clonotypes with MiXCR, one entry per CDR3 protein. The data show about 3,000 distinct CDR3 sequences, with over 25% seen just once and about 10% held by the top ten. This chain uses TRBV5-4 with TRBJ2-5, with TRBD2 identical over 10 bases. The specimen was blood. The sequence was obtained from a human donor in good health. The CDR3 DNA reads as TGTGCCAGCAGCTTGGGGACTAGCGGCCAAGAGACCCAGTACTTC. Amino acids: CASSLGTSGQETQYF.